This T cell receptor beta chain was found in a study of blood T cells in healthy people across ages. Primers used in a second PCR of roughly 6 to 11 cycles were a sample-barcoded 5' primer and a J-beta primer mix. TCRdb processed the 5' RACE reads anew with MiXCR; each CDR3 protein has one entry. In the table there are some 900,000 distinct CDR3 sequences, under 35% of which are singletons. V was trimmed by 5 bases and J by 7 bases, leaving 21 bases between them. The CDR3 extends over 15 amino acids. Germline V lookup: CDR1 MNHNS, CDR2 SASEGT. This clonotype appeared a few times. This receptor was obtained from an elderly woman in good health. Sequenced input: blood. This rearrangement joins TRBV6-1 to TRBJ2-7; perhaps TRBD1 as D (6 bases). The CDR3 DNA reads TGTGCCAGCAGTCCCCGGGGTCAGGGGTGGAATGAGCAGTACTTC. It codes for CASSPRGQGWNEQYF.